Detailed here is one T cell receptor (beta chain). Per the study methods: Using reference gene primer amplification, nucleated cell counts were estimated. Here immunoSEQ multiplex PCR was the method, and the copy in TCRdb shows in-frame clones only, minus some. V, J and clone size derive from that table, while D and trimming were established from the DNA sequence. The data show some 400,000 clones, around 90% seen once. The entry originates in a study of blood T cell repertoires in COVID-19. About the study: Acute and convalescent COVID-19 samples came from the United States, Italy and Spain. The cDNA or gDNA used as material had been derived from T cells, B-cell-depleted T cells, or PBMCs.

Unmatched junction bases numbered 5, after V lost 4 bases and J lost 4 bases. The length of the CDR3 is 15 residues. The germline V gene has CDR1 SGHDN and CDR2 FVKESK. The sequenced sample was peripheral blood. The TCR comes from a man between 18 and 35 years old with active or convalescent COVID-19. The rearrangement links TRBV14 to TRBJ1-2; TRBD1 aligns across 11 bases. CDR3 loop: CASSPRDRGFYGYTF. The CDR3 DNA sequence: TGTGCCAGCAGCCCCCGGGACAGGGGGTTCTATGGCTACACCTTC.